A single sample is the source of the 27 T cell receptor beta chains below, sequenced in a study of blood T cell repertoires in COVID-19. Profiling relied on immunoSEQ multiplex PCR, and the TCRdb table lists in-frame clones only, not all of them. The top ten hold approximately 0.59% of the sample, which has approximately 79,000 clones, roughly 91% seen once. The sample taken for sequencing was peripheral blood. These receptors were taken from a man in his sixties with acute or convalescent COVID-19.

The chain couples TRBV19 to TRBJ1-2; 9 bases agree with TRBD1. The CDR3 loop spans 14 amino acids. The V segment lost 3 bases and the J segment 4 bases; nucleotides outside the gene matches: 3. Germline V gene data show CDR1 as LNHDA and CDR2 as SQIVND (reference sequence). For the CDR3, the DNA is TGTGCCAGTAGTATCGGGACAGGGCTCTATGGCTACACCTTC. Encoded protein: CASSIGTGLYGYTF.

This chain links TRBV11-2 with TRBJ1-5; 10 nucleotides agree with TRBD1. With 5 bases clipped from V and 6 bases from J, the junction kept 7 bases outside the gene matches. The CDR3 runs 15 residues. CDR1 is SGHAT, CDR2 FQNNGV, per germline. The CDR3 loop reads CASSPSGQGTQPQHF. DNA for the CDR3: TGTGCCAGCAGCCCGTCGGGACAGGGGACTCAGCCCCAGCATTTT.

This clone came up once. CDR3 coding DNA: TGTGCCACCAGTGATTTGCCGGGGAAAAATGAGCAGTTCTTC. Amino acids: CATSDLPGKNEQFF. The rearrangement links TRBV24-1 to TRBJ2-1; a weak D match, TRBD2 (5 bases). This CDR3 is built from 14 residues. V was pared by 0 bases and J by 7 bases, with 9 bases between. CDR1 is KGHDR, CDR2 SFDVKD, per germline.

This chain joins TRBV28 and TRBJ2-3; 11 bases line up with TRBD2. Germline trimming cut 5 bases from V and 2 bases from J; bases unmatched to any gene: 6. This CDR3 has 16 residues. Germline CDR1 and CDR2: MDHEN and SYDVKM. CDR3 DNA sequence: TGTGCCAGCAGTCCCTCGACTAGCGGGGTCACAGATACGCAGTATTTT. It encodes CASSPSTSGVTDTQYF.

The CDR3 loop reads CASSETSGRVHEQFF. CDR3 DNA: TGTGCCAGCAGTGAAACTAGCGGGAGAGTCCATGAGCAGTTCTTC. This sequence joins TRBV6-4 and TRBJ2-1, with 11 bases lining up with TRBD2. This CDR3 has 15 amino acids. Germline CDR1 MRHNA, CDR2 SNTAGT. V gave up 3 bases and J gave up 8 bases; unmatched junction bases: 6.

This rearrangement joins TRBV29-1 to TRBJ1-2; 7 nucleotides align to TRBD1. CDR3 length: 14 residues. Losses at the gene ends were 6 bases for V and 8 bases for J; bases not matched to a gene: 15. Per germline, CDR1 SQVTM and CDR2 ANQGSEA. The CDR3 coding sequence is TGCAGCGTCCCGAAACAGGGGTCGGAGGAGGGCTACACCTTC. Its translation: CSVPKQGSEEGYTF.

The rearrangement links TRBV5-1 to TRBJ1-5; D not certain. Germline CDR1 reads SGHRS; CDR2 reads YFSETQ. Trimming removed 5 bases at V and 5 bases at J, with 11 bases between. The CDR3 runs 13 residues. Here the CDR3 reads CASSYAIDQPQHF. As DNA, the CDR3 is TGCGCCAGCAGTTACGCCATAGATCAGCCCCAGCATTTT.

The CDR3 nucleotides read TGTGCCAGCAGCTGGGGGGGCCCTAGCGGCACCATATATTTT. Its protein is CASSWGGPSGTIYF. The chain uses TRBV11-2 and TRBJ1-3; D perhaps matches TRBD1 (6 bases). This CDR3 comprises 14 residues. Germline CDR1 and CDR2: SGHAT and FQNNGV. The V and J ends lost 4 bases and 9 bases respectively, with 16 bases between them.

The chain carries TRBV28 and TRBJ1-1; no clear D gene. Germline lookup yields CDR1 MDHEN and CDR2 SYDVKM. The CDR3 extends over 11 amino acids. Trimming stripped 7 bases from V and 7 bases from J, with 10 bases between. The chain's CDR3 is CASTTGIEAFF. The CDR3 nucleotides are TGTGCCAGCACCACCGGGATTGAAGCTTTCTTT.

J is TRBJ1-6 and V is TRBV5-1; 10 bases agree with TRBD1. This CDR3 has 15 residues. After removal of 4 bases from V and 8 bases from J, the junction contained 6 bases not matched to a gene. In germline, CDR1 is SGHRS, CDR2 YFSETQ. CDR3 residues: CASSVGTGVDSPLHF. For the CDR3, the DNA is TGCGCCAGCAGCGTCGGGACAGGGGTCGATTCACCCCTCCACTTT.

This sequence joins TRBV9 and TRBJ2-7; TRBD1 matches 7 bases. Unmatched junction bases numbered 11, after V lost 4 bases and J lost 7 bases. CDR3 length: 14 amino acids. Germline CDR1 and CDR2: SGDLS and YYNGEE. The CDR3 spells CASSLGTAGREQYF. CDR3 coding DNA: TGTGCCAGCAGCCTCGGGACAGCCGGAAGGGAGCAGTACTTC.

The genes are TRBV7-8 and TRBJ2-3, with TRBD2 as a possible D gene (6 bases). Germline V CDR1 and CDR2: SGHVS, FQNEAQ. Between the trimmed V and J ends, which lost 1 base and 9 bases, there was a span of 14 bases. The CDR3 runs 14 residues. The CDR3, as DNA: TGTGCCAGCAGCTTAGGGCAGGGAGGTTGGACGCAGTATTTT. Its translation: CASSLGQGGWTQYF.

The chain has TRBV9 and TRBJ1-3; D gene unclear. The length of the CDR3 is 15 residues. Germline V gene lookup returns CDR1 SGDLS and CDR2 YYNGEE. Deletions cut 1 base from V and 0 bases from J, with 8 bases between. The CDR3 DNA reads TGTGCCAGCAGCGTATCCCGGGACTCTGGAAACACCATATATTTT. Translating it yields CASSVSRDSGNTIYF.

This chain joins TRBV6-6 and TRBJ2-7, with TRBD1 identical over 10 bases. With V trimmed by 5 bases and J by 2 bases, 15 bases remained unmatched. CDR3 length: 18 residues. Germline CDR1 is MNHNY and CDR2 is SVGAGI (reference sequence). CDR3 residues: CASSRPGQGLISPYEQYF. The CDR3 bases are TGTGCCAGCAGTCGGCCGGGACAGGGGCTAATCAGTCCCTACGAGCAGTACTTC.

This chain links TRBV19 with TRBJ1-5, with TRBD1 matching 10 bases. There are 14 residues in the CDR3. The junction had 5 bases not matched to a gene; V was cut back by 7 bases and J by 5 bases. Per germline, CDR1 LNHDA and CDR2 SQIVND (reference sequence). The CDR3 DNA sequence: TGTGCCAGTACCCGACAGGGGGCCGATCAGCCCCAGCATTTT. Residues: CASTRQGADQPQHF.

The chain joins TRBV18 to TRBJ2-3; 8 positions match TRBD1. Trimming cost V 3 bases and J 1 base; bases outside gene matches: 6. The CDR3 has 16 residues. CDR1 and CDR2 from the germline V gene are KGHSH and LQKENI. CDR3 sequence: CASSPRGQVGTDTQYF. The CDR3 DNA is TGTGCCAGCTCACCCCGGGGACAGGTCGGCACAGATACGCAGTATTTT.

CDR3 amino acids: CASTIRGPQHF. Written as DNA, the CDR3 is TGTGCCAGCACCATCAGGGGGCCCCAGCATTTT. This rearrangement joins TRBV28 to TRBJ1-5; D is possibly TRBD1 (6 bases). This CDR3 comprises 11 residues. Trimming removed 7 bases at V and 9 bases at J, with 10 bases between. Germline CDR1 MDHEN, CDR2 SYDVKM. Filled out from reference TRBV28 and TRBJ1-5, the complete variable domain reads DVKVTQSSRYLVKRTGEKVFLECVQDMDHENMFWYRQDPGLGLRLIYFSYDVKMKEKGDIPEGYSVSREKKERFSLILESASTNQTSMYLCASTIRGPQHFGDGTRLSIL.

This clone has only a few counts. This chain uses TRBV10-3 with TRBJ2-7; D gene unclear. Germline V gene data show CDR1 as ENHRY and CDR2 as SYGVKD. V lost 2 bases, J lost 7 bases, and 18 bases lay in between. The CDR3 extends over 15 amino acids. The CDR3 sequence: CAISERQAFMAEQYF. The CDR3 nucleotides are TGTGCCATCAGTGAGAGGCAGGCTTTTATGGCGGAGCAGTACTTC.

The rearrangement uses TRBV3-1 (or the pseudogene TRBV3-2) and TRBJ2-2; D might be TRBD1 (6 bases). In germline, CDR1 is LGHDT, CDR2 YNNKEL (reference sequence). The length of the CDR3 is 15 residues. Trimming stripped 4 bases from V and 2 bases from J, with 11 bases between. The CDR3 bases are TGTGCCAGCAGCCCAACAGGGCTAAACACCGGGGAGCTGTTTTTT. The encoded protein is CASSPTGLNTGELFF.

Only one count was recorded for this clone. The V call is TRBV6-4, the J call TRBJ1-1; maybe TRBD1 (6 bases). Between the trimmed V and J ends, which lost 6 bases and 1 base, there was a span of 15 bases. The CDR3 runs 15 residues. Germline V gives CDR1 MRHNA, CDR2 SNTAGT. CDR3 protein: CASRTSGTRNTEAFF. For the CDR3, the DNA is TGTGCCAGCAGAACGTCCGGGACACGGAACACTGAAGCTTTCTTT.

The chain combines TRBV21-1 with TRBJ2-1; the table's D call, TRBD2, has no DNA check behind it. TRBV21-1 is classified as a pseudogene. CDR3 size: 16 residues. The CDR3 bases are TGTGCCAGCAGTCGGACTAACCCATTAACCTACAATGAGCAGTTCTTC. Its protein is CASSRTNPLTYNEQFF.

CDR3 loop: CASSLSGGNQPQHF. The CDR3 DNA follows: TGTGCCAGCAGCTTATCGGGGGGGAATCAGCCCCAGCATTTT. The V gene is TRBV11-2, the J gene TRBJ1-5, with D perhaps matching TRBD1 (5 bases). Germline V CDR1 and CDR2: SGHAT, FQNNGV. The CDR3 contains 14 residues. The germline V and J ends were trimmed by 2 bases and 4 bases, with 9 bases remaining between them.

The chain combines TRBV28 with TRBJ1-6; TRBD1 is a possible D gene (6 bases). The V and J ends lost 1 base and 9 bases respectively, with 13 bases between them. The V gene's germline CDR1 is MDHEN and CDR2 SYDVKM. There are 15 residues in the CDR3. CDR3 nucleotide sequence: TGTGCCAGCAGTTTATATAAACAGGGAAGTTCACCCCTCCACTTT. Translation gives CASSLYKQGSSPLHF.

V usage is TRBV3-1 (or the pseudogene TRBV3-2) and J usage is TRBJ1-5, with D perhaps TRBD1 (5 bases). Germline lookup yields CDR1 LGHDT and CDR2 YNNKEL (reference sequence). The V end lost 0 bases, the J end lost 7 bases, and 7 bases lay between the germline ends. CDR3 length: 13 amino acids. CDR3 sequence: CASSQERGQPQHF. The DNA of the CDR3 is TGTGCCAGCAGCCAAGAAAGGGGACAGCCCCAGCATTTT.

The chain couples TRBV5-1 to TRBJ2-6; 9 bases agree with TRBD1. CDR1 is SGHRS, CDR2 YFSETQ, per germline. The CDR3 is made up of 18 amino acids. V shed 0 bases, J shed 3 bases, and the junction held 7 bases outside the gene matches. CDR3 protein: CASSLANRGLGGANVLTF. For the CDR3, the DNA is TGCGCCAGCAGCTTGGCGAACAGGGGGCTAGGTGGGGCCAACGTCCTGACTTTC.

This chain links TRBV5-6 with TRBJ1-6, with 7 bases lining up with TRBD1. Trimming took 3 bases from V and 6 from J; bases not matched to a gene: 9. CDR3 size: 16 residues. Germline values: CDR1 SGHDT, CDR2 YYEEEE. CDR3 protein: CASSWGQNPPNSPLHF. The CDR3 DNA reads TGTGCCAGCAGCTGGGGACAGAATCCTCCTAATTCACCCCTCCACTTT.

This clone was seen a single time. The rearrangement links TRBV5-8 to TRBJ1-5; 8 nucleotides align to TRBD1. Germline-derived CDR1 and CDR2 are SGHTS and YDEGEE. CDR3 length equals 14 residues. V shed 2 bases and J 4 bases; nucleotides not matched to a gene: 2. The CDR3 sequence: CASSFRQGNQPQHF. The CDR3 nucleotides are TGTGCCAGCAGCTTCCGACAGGGGAATCAGCCCCAGCATTTT.